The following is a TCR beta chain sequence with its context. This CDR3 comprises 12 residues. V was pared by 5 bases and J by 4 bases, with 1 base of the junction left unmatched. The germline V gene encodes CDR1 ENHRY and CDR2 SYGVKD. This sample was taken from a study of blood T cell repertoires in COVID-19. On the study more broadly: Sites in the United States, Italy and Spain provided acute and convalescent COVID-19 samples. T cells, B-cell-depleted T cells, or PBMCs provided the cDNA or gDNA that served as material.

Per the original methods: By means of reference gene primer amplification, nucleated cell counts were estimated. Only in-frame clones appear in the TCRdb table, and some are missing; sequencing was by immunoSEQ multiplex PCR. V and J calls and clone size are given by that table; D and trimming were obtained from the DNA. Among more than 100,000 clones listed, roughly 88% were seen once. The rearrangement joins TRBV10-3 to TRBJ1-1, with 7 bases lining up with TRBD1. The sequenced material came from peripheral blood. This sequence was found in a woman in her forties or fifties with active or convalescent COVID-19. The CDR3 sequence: CAISTGVTEAFF. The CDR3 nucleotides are TGTGCCATCAGTACAGGGGTCACTGAAGCTTTCTTT.